The 15 T cell receptor beta chains below come from one sample, sequenced in a study of regulatory T cells in long-lasting Graves disease. Time point in this sample: persistent/refractory GD, antithyroid drugs over 5 years with positive TRAb. Researchers made the TCR library from RNA that was extracted from PBMCs. In building TCR beta libraries, iRepertoire HTBI primers were used together with Arm-PCR of CDR3 regions. TCRdb ran MiXCR on the multiplex PCR reads and lists one entry per CDR3 protein. This table has a few hundred thousand distinct CDR3 sequences, under 25% appearing once. Sequenced here: peripheral blood mononuclear cells (PBMCs), sampled when the disease was refractory, from a patient treated with antithyroid drugs. These TCRs come from a female donor with Graves disease.

The V and J genes are TRBV7-9 and TRBJ1-3, with 7 bases identical to TRBD1. The V segment lost 5 bases and the J segment 2 bases; nucleotides outside the gene matches: 15. CDR3 length: 18 amino acids. Per the germline V gene, CDR1 is SEHNR and CDR2 is FQNEAQ (reference sequence). CDR3 bases: TGTGCCAGCAGCCCCCCGGCAGGACAGGCGGGCCCTGGAAACACCATATATTTT. Translation gives CASSPPAGQAGPGNTIYF.

V usage is TRBV20-1 and J usage is TRBJ1-2; D might be TRBD1 (6 bases). Germline V lookup: CDR1 DFQATT, CDR2 SNEGSKA (reference sequence). This CDR3 region has 15 residues. The V gene lost 5 bases and the J gene lost 2 bases, with 18 bases spanning the gap. The DNA of the CDR3 is TGCAGTGCTCGGGGACAAGGGGCCGGCAACTATGGCTACACCTTC. Protein sequence: CSARGQGAGNYGYTF.

This rearrangement joins TRBV29-1 to TRBJ1-1; D perhaps matches TRBD1 (5 bases). This CDR3 is built from 14 residues. Trimming pared 6 bases from V and 7 bases from J, leaving 21 bases between. CDR1 and CDR2 (germline): SQVTM, ANQGSEA. CDR3 sequence reads: CSVGRQGYHLEAFF. The CDR3 bases are TGCAGCGTGGGGAGGCAGGGCTACCACCTTGAAGCTTTCTTT.

The chain joins TRBV19 to TRBJ2-4, with 16 bases that match TRBD2. CDR3 length equals 17 residues. CDR1 LNHDA and CDR2 SQIVND come from the germline V gene (reference sequence). Unmatched junction bases numbered 5, after V lost 6 bases and J lost 3 bases. The CDR3 sequence is CASRGLAGGRGKNIQYF. The CDR3 DNA sequence: TGTGCCAGTAGGGGACTAGCGGGAGGGAGAGGCAAAAACATTCAGTACTTC.

This clonotype was counted a few times. The chain is built from TRBV9 and TRBJ1-1; no clear D gene. The CDR3 sequence is 13 residues long. The V gene's germline CDR1 is SGDLS and CDR2 YYNGEE. The germline V and J ends were trimmed by 4 bases and 5 bases, with 12 bases remaining between them. The CDR3 DNA sequence: TGTGCCAGCAGCCCCGGGGTGGGGACTGAAGCTTTCTTT. Encoded protein: CASSPGVGTEAFF.

This clonotype was observed many times. The chain couples TRBV12-3 or TRBV12-4 to TRBJ2-5, with D unclear. This CDR3 is 14 amino acids long. V gave up 3 bases and J gave up 4 bases, with 12 bases separating them. The DNA for the CDR3 is TGTGCCAGCAGTTTCCCGGGTCTAATAGAGACCCAGTACTTC. Protein: CASSFPGLIETQYF.

This clonotype occurred many times. The chain recombines TRBV28 with TRBJ2-5; no clear D gene. The CDR3 totals 13 residues. The V end lost 4 bases, the J end lost 2 bases, and 8 bases lay between the germline ends. Per the germline V gene, CDR1 is MDHEN and CDR2 is SYDVKM. The CDR3 nucleotides are TGTGCCAGCAGTTGGGGAATGCAAGAGACCCAGTACTTC. Its protein product is CASSWGMQETQYF.

This clonotype was seen more than once but under ten times. The J gene is TRBJ1-3, the V gene TRBV12-3 or TRBV12-4; D not resolved. With 2 bases removed from V and 0 bases from J, the gap between germline ends came to 8 bases. CDR3 length: 15 amino acids. DNA for the CDR3: TGTGCCAGCAGTTTAACCGGGCGCTCTGGAAACACCATATATTTT. It specifies CASSLTGRSGNTIYF.

This clonotype appeared many times. The rearrangement joins TRBV28 to TRBJ2-7; D call uncertain. V lost 4 bases and J 6 bases, leaving 13 bases between the germline ends. The germline CDR1 and CDR2 sequences are MDHEN and SYDVKM. The CDR3 has 13 amino acids. This CDR3 is CASSSSLPGEQYF. The CDR3, as DNA: TGTGCCAGCAGTTCCTCATTACCCGGCGAGCAGTACTTC.

This clonotype has ten or more counts. The chain has TRBV2 and TRBJ2-7, with D possibly being TRBD2 (6 bases). CDR1 and CDR2 from the germline V gene are SNHLY and FYNNEI. The CDR3 length is 11 residues. V lost 10 bases and J 1 base, leaving 8 bases between the germline ends. CDR3 DNA: TGTGCCACCGGGACTTCCTACGAGCAGTACTTC. Protein: CATGTSYEQYF.

This clonotype was counted only a few times. The chain uses TRBV29-1 and TRBJ2-7; D is undetermined. The CDR3 totals 15 residues. Trimming took 0 bases from V and 2 from J, leaving 14 bases between them. Germline CDR1 and CDR2: SQVTM and ANQGSEA. CDR3 bases: TGCAGCGTTGAAGATCGTGCCGACAATCCCTACGAGCAGTACTTC. Amino acid sequence: CSVEDRADNPYEQYF.

DNA of the CDR3: TGTGCCAGCAGCTTAGCTTCTAGCGGGTCCTACGAGCAGTACTTC. As protein: CASSLASSGSYEQYF. The V gene is TRBV7-9, the J gene TRBJ2-7; 8 positions match TRBD2. Germline V lookup: CDR1 SEHNR, CDR2 FQNEAQ (reference sequence). This CDR3 comprises 15 residues. With 0 bases clipped from V and 1 base from J, the junction kept 2 bases outside the gene matches.

The CDR3 DNA reads TGTGCCAGCTGGGACAATAGCAATCAGCCCCAGCATTTT. Amino acids: CASWDNSNQPQHF. The chain employs TRBV27 and TRBJ1-5; a weak D match, TRBD1 (6 bases). CDR1 is MNHEY and CDR2 is SMNVEV in the germline V gene (reference sequence). CDR3 length: 13 residues. V lost 8 bases to trimming and J lost 0 bases, with 8 bases between them.

A note on this clonotype: A much larger clone sits a single nucleotide away, making a read error possible. This likely comes from a read error, as the CDR3 has no conserved phenylalanine or tryptophan at its end. V usage is TRBV28 and J usage is TRBJ1-1; unclear D gene. Germline V gene sequence: CDR1 MDHEN, CDR2 SYDVKM. V was clipped by 0 bases and J by 3 bases, with 8 bases between them. The CDR3 totals 14 residues. DNA for the CDR3: TGTGCCAGCAGTTTATGGTCCTCTGACACTGAAGCTTTCCTT. Translation gives CASSLWSSDTEAFL.

This clonotype was detected many times. The V call is TRBV28, the J call TRBJ2-7; D gene uncertain. V was cut by 8 bases and J by 7 bases, with 15 bases left in between. Germline loops: CDR1 MDHEN, CDR2 SYDVKM. The CDR3 is 12 amino acids. DNA of the CDR3: TGTGCCAGCGCATTTTCGGTAGTAGAGCAGTACTTC. Protein sequence: CASAFSVVEQYF.